The 10 T cell receptor beta chains in this list originate from one sample, sequenced in a study of T cells in Graves' hyperthyroidism and ophthalmopathy. Using RNA transcripts as the source, TCR beta CDR3 regions were amplified. First-round RT-PCR targeting the TCR CDR3 was performed with the HTBI primer set. TCRdb reanalysed the multiplex PCR reads using MiXCR and keeps one entry per CDR3 protein. The sample holds over 500,000 distinct CDR3 sequences, around 15% seen once. Specimen: blood. These receptor sequences come from a woman aged 40 to 49 with Graves' hyperthyroidism.

This clonotype was recorded at least ten times. This chain uses TRBV28 with TRBJ1-1, with D tentatively TRBD1 (5 bases). The CDR3 totals 18 residues. V was trimmed by 6 bases and J by 4 bases, leaving 27 bases between them. From germline, CDR1 is MDHEN and CDR2 SYDVKM. This chain's CDR3 is CASRQSIGGKVRSTEAFF. In DNA, the CDR3 is TGTGCCAGCAGACAATCTATCGGGGGTAAGGTACGGAGCACTGAAGCTTTCTTT.

V gene TRBV30 combines with J gene TRBJ1-4; D ambiguous. Germline V gene lookup returns CDR1 GTSNPN and CDR2 SVGIG (reference sequence). Trimming stripped 0 bases from V and 8 bases from J, with 13 bases between. The CDR3 is 14 residues long. The CDR3 DNA is TGTGCCTGGAGTGTACGCGGGTCTGGAGAAAAACTGTTTTTT. Its translation is CAWSVRGSGEKLFF.

This clonotype was counted between two and nine times. The V gene is TRBV24-1, the J gene TRBJ2-7; 10 bases match TRBD1. With V trimmed by 3 bases and J by 5 bases, 9 bases remained unmatched. Germline CDR1 is KGHDR and CDR2 is SFDVKD. CDR3 length equals 16 residues. The DNA for the CDR3 is TGTGCCACCAGTGATGCTCCGGGACAGGGGAAAGACGAGCAGTACTTC. Its protein product is CATSDAPGQGKDEQYF.

This clonotype was counted at least ten times. This chain links TRBV27 with TRBJ2-7; D call uncertain. The CDR3 consists of 14 residues. CDR1 is MNHEY and CDR2 is SMNVEV in the germline V gene (reference sequence). V gave up 6 bases and J gave up 0 bases, with 12 bases separating them. This chain's CDR3 is CASRIGAFSYEQYF. CDR3 nucleotide sequence: TGTGCCAGCAGGATCGGAGCCTTCTCCTACGAGCAGTACTTC.

V usage is TRBV9 and J usage is TRBJ1-5, with TRBD1 as a possible D gene (6 bases). Trimming cost V 4 bases and J 8 bases, with 19 bases left between them. Germline V gene lookup returns CDR1 SGDLS and CDR2 YYNGEE. This CDR3 contains 15 residues. DNA for the CDR3: TGTGCCAGCAGCCCAAAGGGGGGGCACTTGGAGCCCCAGCATTTT. This gives the protein CASSPKGGHLEPQHF.

This clonotype appeared many times. The CDR3 is CASNPGSANQPQHF. The CDR3 nucleotides are TGTGCCAGCAATCCAGGGTCCGCCAATCAGCCCCAGCATTTT. The chain is built from TRBV6-4 and TRBJ1-5; a possible D gene is TRBD1 (5 bases). V was trimmed by 7 bases and J by 3 bases, leaving 13 bases between them. Germline V lookup: CDR1 MRHNA, CDR2 SNTAGT. CDR3 length equals 14 residues.

This chain joins TRBV9 and TRBJ2-5; TRBD2 agrees at 10 bases. The CDR3 runs 15 residues. V shed 2 bases, J shed 8 bases, and the junction held 9 bases outside the gene matches. The germline V gene encodes CDR1 SGDLS and CDR2 YYNGEE. The CDR3 region is CASSVGLAGVATQYF. The CDR3 DNA reads TGTGCCAGCAGCGTCGGCCTAGCGGGAGTGGCCACCCAGTACTTC.

Of note for this clonotype: A much larger clone is a single base away; this may be a read error. The gene calls are TRBV5-1 and TRBJ1-2; possibly TRBD1 for D (5 bases). This CDR3 comprises 16 residues. The germline gives CDR1 SGHRS, CDR2 YFSETQ. The CDR3 DNA reads TGCGCCAACAGCTTGAGGCAGGGCACCTTTAACTATGGCTACACCTTC. It encodes CANSLRQGTFNYGYTF.

The chain uses TRBV30 and TRBJ2-6; a weak D match, TRBD1 (5 bases). CDR1 and CDR2 (germline): GTSNPN, SVGIG (reference sequence). The CDR3 contains 14 residues. Trimming took off 5 bases at V and 4 bases at J, with 12 bases between the two ends. The CDR3 protein is CAWRQLSGANVLTF. CDR3 in DNA: TGTGCCTGGCGACAGCTCTCAGGGGCCAACGTCCTGACTTTC.

The V and J genes are TRBV3-1 and TRBJ1-5; perhaps TRBD1 as D (5 bases). Germline-derived CDR1 and CDR2 are LGHDT and YNNKEL (reference sequence). CDR3 length equals 18 residues. V was pared by 4 bases and J by 0 bases, with 19 bases between. The CDR3 protein is CASSPSDPGGFSNQPQHF. CDR3 sequence (DNA): TGTGCCAGCAGCCCAAGCGACCCCGGGGGGTTTAGCAATCAGCCCCAGCATTTT.